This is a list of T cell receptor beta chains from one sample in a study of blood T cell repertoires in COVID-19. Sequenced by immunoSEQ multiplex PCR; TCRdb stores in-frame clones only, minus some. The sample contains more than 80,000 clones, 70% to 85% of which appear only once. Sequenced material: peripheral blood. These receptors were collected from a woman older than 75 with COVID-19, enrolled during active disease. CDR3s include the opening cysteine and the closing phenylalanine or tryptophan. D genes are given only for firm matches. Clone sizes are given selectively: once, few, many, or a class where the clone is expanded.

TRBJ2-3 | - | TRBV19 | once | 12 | TGTGCCAGTAGTAGGACAGCTGATACGCAGTATTTT | CASSRTADTQYF
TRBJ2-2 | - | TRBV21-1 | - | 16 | TGTGCCAGCAGCCGATCTAGCGGGGGTGAGACCGGGGAGCTGTTTTTT | CASSRSSGGETGELFF
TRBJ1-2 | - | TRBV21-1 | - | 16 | TGTGCCAGCAGCGGACCCGGGACAGGGGGCGTCTATGGCTACACCTTC | CASSGPGTGGVYGYTF
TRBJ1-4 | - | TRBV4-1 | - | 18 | TGCGCCAGCAGCCCCCTGGGGAAGTCGGGGGCAACTAATGAAAAACTGTTTTTT | CASSPLGKSGATNEKLFF
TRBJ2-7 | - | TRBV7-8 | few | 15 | TGTGCCAGCAGCTTGTGGCAGGGGCGGTCCTACGAGCAGTACTTC | CASSLWQGRSYEQYF
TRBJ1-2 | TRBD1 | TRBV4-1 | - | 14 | TGCGCCAGCAGCCGCGTTGACAGGGGAAAGGGCTACACCTTC | CASSRVDRGKGYTF
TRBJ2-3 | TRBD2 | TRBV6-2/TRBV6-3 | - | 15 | TGTGCCAGCAGTTACTATGGGGGGGGCACAGATACGCAGTATTTT | CASSYYGGGTDTQYF
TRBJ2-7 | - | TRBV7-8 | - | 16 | TGTGCCAGCACCGTAAGGGGTGGGACTCTAACCTACGAGCAGTACTTC | CASTVRGGTLTYEQYF
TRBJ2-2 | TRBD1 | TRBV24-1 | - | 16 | TGTGCCACCAGTGACCCAAGACAGGGAGAGGCCGGGGAGCTGTTTTTT | CATSDPRQGEAGELFF
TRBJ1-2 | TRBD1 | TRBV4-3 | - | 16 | TGCGCCAGCAGCCAAGAAAGGACAGGGAAATTTCGTGGCTACACCTTC | CASSQERTGKFRGYTF
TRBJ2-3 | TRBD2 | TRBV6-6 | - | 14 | TGTGCCAGCAGGCTAGCGGGCCTCACAGATACGCAGTATTTT | CASRLAGLTDTQYF
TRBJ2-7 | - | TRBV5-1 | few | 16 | TGCGCCAGCAGCTTGGGTCGGACAGGGAGGGCCTACGAGCAGTACTTC | CASSLGRTGRAYEQYF
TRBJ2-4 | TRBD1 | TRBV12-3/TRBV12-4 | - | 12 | TGTGCCAGCAGACCCGGAGACAGGGGGATGTACTTC | CASRPGDRGMYF
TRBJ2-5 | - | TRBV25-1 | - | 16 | TGTGCCAGCAGTGATGAGGGTGGAGCCGGAGTTGAGACCCAGTACTTC | CASSDEGGAGVETQYF
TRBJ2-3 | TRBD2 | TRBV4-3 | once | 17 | TGCGCCAGCAGCCGGAACATAGCGGGAACTAACACAGATACGCAGTATTTT | CASSRNIAGTNTDTQYF
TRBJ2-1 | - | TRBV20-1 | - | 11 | TGCAGTGCTATCACCTACAATGAGCAGTTCTTC | CSAITYNEQFF
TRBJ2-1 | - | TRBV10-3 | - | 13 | TGTGCCGTAGACTCTGCCGGGAACAATGAGCAGTTCTTC | CAVDSAGNNEQFF
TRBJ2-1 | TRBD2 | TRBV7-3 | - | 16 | TGTGCCAGCAGCCCCGGGGGACTAGCGAGTTGGGGAGAGCAGTTCTTC | CASSPGGLASWGEQFF
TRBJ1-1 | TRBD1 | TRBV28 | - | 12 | TGTGCCTCGGGACAGGGTAAAAATAGAGCTTTCTTT | CASGQGKNRAFF
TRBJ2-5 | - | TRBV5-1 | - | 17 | TGCGCCAGCAGCTCCGCGGCGGGGGCTTCGATTCCGGAGACCCAGTACTTC | CASSSAAGASIPETQYF
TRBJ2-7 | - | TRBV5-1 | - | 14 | TGCGCCAGCACCAAAGCGGCACCTTCCTACGAGCAGTACTTC | CASTKAAPSYEQYF
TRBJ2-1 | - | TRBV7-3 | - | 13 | TGTGCCAGCAGCCCAGCGGGTGGAAATGAGCAGTTCTTC | CASSPAGGNEQFF
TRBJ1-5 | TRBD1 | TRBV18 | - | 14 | TGTGCCAGCTCACCGGTAGGGGGCGGTCAGCCCCAGCATTTT | CASSPVGGGQPQHF
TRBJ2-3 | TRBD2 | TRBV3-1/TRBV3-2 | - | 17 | TGTGCCAGCAGCCAAGGACTGGGGCGGGGGAACACAGATACGCAGTATTTT | CASSQGLGRGNTDTQYF
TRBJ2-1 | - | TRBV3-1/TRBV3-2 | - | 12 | TGTGCCAGCACCTCAAGGGCAGGGGAAGAGTTCTTC | CASTSRAGEEFF
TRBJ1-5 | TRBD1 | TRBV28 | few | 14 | TGTGCCACCAACCGACAGGGATGGGGTCAGCCCCAGCATTTT | CATNRQGWGQPQHF
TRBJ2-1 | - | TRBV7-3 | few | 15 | TGTGCCAGCAGCCCTACAGGGTCCCCCTACAATGAGCAGTTCTTC | CASSPTGSPYNEQFF
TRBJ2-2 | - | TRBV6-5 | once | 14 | TGTGCCAGCAAAGTTGACAGTAACACCGGGGAGCTGTTTTTT | CASKVDSNTGELFF
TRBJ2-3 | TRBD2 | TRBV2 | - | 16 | TGTGCCAGCAGCGTAAGCGGGGGGGGCCAAAAAGATACGCAGTATTTT | CASSVSGGGQKDTQYF
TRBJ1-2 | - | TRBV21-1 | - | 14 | TGTGCCAGGTGGACAGGGGGCTTCGGCTATGGCTACACCTTC | CARWTGGFGYGYTF
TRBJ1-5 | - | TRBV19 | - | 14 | TGTGCCAGTACCAGGCTTTATAGCAATCAGCCCCAGCATTTT | CASTRLYSNQPQHF
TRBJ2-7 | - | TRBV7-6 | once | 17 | TGTGCCAGCAGCTTCTACTCCCGGGACTGGGGCACCTACGAGCAGTACTTC | CASSFYSRDWGTYEQYF
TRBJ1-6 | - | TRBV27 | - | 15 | TGTGCCAGCAGTTTTCAGGCTGGCTATAATTCACCCCTCCACTTT | CASSFQAGYNSPLHF
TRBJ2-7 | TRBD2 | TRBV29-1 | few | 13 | TGCAGCGCCAGCGGGAGAGGCTCCTACGAGCAGTACTTC | CSASGRGSYEQYF
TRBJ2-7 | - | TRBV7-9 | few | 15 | TGTGCCAGCAGCCCGATAGGGGCAGGACCTCGAGAGCAGTACTTC | CASSPIGAGPREQYF
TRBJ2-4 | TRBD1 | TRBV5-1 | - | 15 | TGCGCCAGCAGCGGGGACAGGGGGCAGGAAAACATTCAGTACTTC | CASSGDRGQENIQYF
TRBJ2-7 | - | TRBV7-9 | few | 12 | TGTGCCAGCCGGGGGGCCACCTACGAGCAGTACTTC | CASRGATYEQYF
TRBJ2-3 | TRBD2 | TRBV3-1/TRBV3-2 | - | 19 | TGTGCCAGCAGCCTGCACGGACTAGCGGGGGGCGCAGGCGGAGATACGCAGTATTTT | CASSLHGLAGGAGGDTQYF
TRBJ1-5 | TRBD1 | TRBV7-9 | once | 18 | TGTGCCAGCAGCTCCGGACAGGGGGTGGTATATAGCAATCAGCCCCAGCATTTT | CASSSGQGVVYSNQPQHF